This paragraph reports one TCR beta chain. V lost 2 bases to trimming and J lost 1 base, with 9 bases between them. This CDR3 is built from 15 residues. Germline CDR1 reads LGHNA; CDR2 reads YSLEER. The entry originates in a study of shared clonotypes between healthy human individuals. Nashville, Tennessee was home to all donors, each a Caucasian adult. The authors ran unsorted PBMC replicate PCRs on around 320 ng DNA, tens of thousands of T cell genomes. Assay used: immunoSEQ multiplex PCR; TCRdb lists only in-frame clones, some missing. The sample yields about 490,000 clones, approximately 82% seen once.

The receptor comes from a middle-aged woman in good health. Some clones in this sample may be carry-over from other donors' samples. The chain has TRBV4-3 and TRBJ2-1; no reliable D call. The specimen was PBMCs. The CDR3 spells CASSQQSESYNEQFF. The CDR3, as DNA: TGCGCCAGCAGCCAACAATCCGAATCCTACAATGAGCAGTTCTTC.